One and the same sample provided the 13 T cell receptor beta chains below, sequenced in a study of blood T cell repertoires in COVID-19. The data were produced by immunoSEQ multiplex PCR, yet TCRdb's version contains in-frame clones alone and is incomplete. The sample holds 150,000 or so clones, around nine tenths seen once. Input material: peripheral blood. The receptors derive from a woman between 70 and 85 years old with COVID-19, enrolled during active disease.

V is TRBV5-1 and J is TRBJ2-1, with D perhaps matching TRBD1 (6 bases). Germline V gene lookup returns CDR1 SGHRS and CDR2 YFSETQ. V shed 4 bases and J shed 3 bases, with 14 bases lying between them. This CDR3 spans 15 amino acids. For the CDR3, the DNA is TGCGCCAGCAGCCGAAACAGGGACAACTACAATGAGCAGTTCTTC. Translation gives CASSRNRDNYNEQFF. The full variable domain, with the rest looked up from reference TRBV5-1 and TRBJ2-1, is KAGVTQTPRYLIKTRGQQVTLSCSPISGHRSVSWYQQTPGQGLQFLFEYFSETQRNKGNFPGRFSGRQFSNSRSEMNVSTLELGDSALYLCASSRNRDNYNEQFFGPGTRLTVL.

The rearrangement uses TRBV11-2 and TRBJ1-1; possibly TRBD1 for D (6 bases). With 8 bases removed from V and 0 bases from J, the gap between germline ends came to 7 bases. CDR1 is SGHAT, CDR2 FQNNGV, per germline. The length of the CDR3 is 12 residues. The CDR3 loop reads CASGTMNTEAFF. CDR3 bases: TGTGCCAGCGGGACAATGAACACTGAAGCTTTCTTT.

The chain carries TRBV10-3 and TRBJ2-2, with D possibly TRBD2 on 5 matching bases. Germline loops: CDR1 ENHRY, CDR2 SYGVKD. The CDR3 totals 13 residues. Trimming removed 7 bases at V and 6 bases at J, with 12 bases between. CDR3 loop: CAITGSESGELFF. The CDR3 DNA is TGTGCCATCACGGGGAGCGAGTCCGGGGAGCTGTTTTTT.

This clone was counted once. The chain couples TRBV14 to TRBJ2-1, with 13 bases aligning to TRBD2. J was trimmed by 7 bases and V by 2 bases; bases with no gene match: 11. Germline lookup yields CDR1 SGHDN and CDR2 FVKESK. The CDR3 contains 18 residues. The CDR3 DNA reads TGTGCCAGCAGCCAATTGGGACTAGCGGGGTTACGTATGAATGAGCAGTTCTTC. This encodes CASSQLGLAGLRMNEQFF.

The V gene is TRBV19, the J gene TRBJ1-3; no clear D gene. Looked up from germline, CDR1 is LNHDA and CDR2 is SQIVND (reference sequence). This CDR3 region has 15 residues. Trimming took 4 bases from V and 1 from J, leaving 11 bases between them. CDR3 region: CASSTVPGSGNTIYF. The CDR3 DNA follows: TGTGCCAGTAGTACCGTTCCGGGGTCTGGAAACACCATATATTTT.

This sequence joins TRBV12-3 or TRBV12-4 and TRBJ2-5; TRBD1 matches at 8 bases. V shed 6 bases and J 2 bases; nucleotides not matched to a gene: 2. The CDR3 covers 13 residues. Written as DNA, the CDR3 is TGTGCCAGCAGGGGACAGGAACAAGAGACCCAGTACTTC. Translation: CASRGQEQETQYF.

This clone was detected once. The gene calls are TRBV2 and TRBJ1-4; the D gene is possibly TRBD1 (5 bases). This CDR3 is 14 amino acids long. V shed 6 bases and J shed 8 bases, with 16 bases lying between them. The V gene's germline CDR1 is SNHLY and CDR2 FYNNEI. CDR3: CASSRGGVREKLFF. The CDR3 DNA follows: TGTGCCAGCAGCCGTGGGGGGGTGAGAGAAAAACTGTTTTTT.

This chain connects TRBV3-1 (or the pseudogene TRBV3-2) to TRBJ1-3, with D unclear. This CDR3 contains 13 residues. Germline V gives CDR1 LGHDT, CDR2 YNNKEL (reference sequence). V lost 5 bases and J lost 2, with 7 bases in between. CDR3 DNA: TGTGCCAGCAGCTATACACCTGGAAACACCATATATTTT. This gives the protein CASSYTPGNTIYF.

On this clone itself: Other DNA sequences in this sample translate to the same CDR3. The chain carries TRBV11-2 and TRBJ2-7; D not certain. The germline V gene has CDR1 SGHAT and CDR2 FQNNGV. V shed 0 bases and J shed 0 bases, with 6 bases lying between them. The CDR3 runs to 14 residues. The CDR3 spells CASSLDRSSYEQYF. The CDR3, as DNA: TGTGCCAGCAGCTTAGACCGTAGCTCCTACGAGCAGTACTTC.

This rearrangement joins TRBV12-3 or TRBV12-4 to TRBJ1-1; D remains ambiguous. The CDR3 sequence is 13 residues long. Trimming shortened V by 2 bases and J by 0 bases, and 4 bases separated the two germline ends. CDR3 DNA: TGTGCCAGCAGTTTATCGTTGAACACTGAAGCTTTCTTT. It codes for CASSLSLNTEAFF.

The rearrangement joins TRBV3-1 (or the pseudogene TRBV3-2) to TRBJ1-3, with 7 bases identical to TRBD1. CDR3 length: 14 amino acids. Trimming removed 4 bases from V and 4 bases from J; junction bases left unmatched: 4. Germline CDR1 and CDR2: LGHDT and YNNKEL (reference sequence). The CDR3 DNA reads TGTGCCAGCAGCCCAACAGGGGCAGGAAACACCATATATTTT. Its protein is CASSPTGAGNTIYF.

The rearrangement links TRBV10-3 to TRBJ1-2; D is possibly TRBD1 (6 bases). V shed 4 bases and J shed 9 bases, with 9 bases lying between them. Germline V gene sequence: CDR1 ENHRY, CDR2 SYGVKD. CDR3 length equals 11 residues. The CDR3 region is CAISVRDSYTF. Here the CDR3 DNA reads TGTGCCATCAGTGTCCGGGACAGCTACACCTTC.

The gene calls are TRBV5-1 and TRBJ2-3, with 11 bases fitting TRBD2. The CDR3 loop spans 16 amino acids. J lost 4 bases, V lost 0 bases, and 4 bases had no gene match. Germline V gene sequence: CDR1 SGHRS, CDR2 YFSETQ. The CDR3 nucleotides are TGCGCCAGCAGCTTGGAACTAGCGGGGGCCGCAGATACGCAGTATTTT. This translates into CASSLELAGAADTQYF.